A selection of T cell receptor beta chains follows, all from one sample in a study of PD-L1 blockade in urothelial cancer. The data were produced by immunoSEQ multiplex PCR, yet TCRdb's version contains in-frame clones alone and is incomplete. Seen here are just over 50,000 clones, 70% to 90% observed once, and the top ten hold 16%. This specimen consisted of PBMCs, obtained around atezolizumab (anti-PD-L1) treatment. These receptors all come from a man between 60 and 75 years old with urothelial cancer. The CDR3 runs from the conserved cysteine through the conserved F or W. The D gene is left open where the match is weak. A clone size is listed for some rows: how often the clone was seen (once, few, many), or a class if it is expanded.

D	length	size	V	J	DNA	CDR3
TRBD1	17	.	TRBV10-1	TRBJ1-1	TGCGCCAGCAGTGGACGGACAGGGAGAAATTTTGACACTGAAGCTTTCTTT	CASSGRTGRNFDTEAFF
.	13	.	TRBV5-4	TRBJ2-2	TGTGCCACACGACATCCAGGTCCCGGGGAGCTGTTTTTT	CATRHPGPGELFF
TRBD1	13	.	TRBV6-5	TRBJ1-2	TGTGCCAGCAGTTACCAGGGGGCGGGGGGCTACACCTTC	CASSYQGAGGYTF
.	16	.	TRBV7-3	TRBJ2-5	TGTGCCAGCAGCCCCGGGATACAGGGCATTGAGGAGACCCAGTACTTC	CASSPGIQGIEETQYF
TRBD2	15	.	TRBV4-2	TRBJ2-7	TGTGCCAGCAGCCAACTACTAGCGGGAGCGTACGAGCAGTACTTC	CASSQLLAGAYEQYF
TRBD1	13	few	TRBV7-7	TRBJ1-1	TGTGCTAGCAGCATAGATCTGGACAGGGAAGCTTTCTTT	CASSIDLDREAFF
.	15	.	TRBV25-1	TRBJ2-6	TGTGCCAGCAGTAAAGCGGGTTCTGGGGCCAACGTCCTGACTTTC	CASSKAGSGANVLTF
.	12	.	TRBV7-2	TRBJ2-1	TGTGCCAGCAGCTCAATGGAGAGCCTGCAGTTCTTC	CASSSMESLQFF
.	14	.	TRBV11-2	TRBJ2-7	TGTGCCAGCAGCTTGTTGGGGCTGAGCTACGAGCAGTACTTC	CASSLLGLSYEQYF
TRBD1	15	once	TRBV4-1	TRBJ2-7	TGCGCCAGCAGCCACCTGACAGGGGGCGCCTACGAGCAGTACTTC	CASSHLTGGAYEQYF
.	14	.	TRBV14	TRBJ2-5	TGTGCCAGCAGCCGGCGGGTCCTGCAAGAGACCCAGTACTTC	CASSRRVLQETQYF
TRBD1	15	.	TRBV5-1	TRBJ1-1	TGCGCCAGCAGCCGTAGCAGGGGGCGCGACACTGAAGCTTTCTTT	CASSRSRGRDTEAFF
TRBD2	16	.	TRBV9	TRBJ2-1	TGTGCCAGCAGAGGAACCGGGACTAGCGGGAGTGGGGAGCAGTTCTTC	CASRGTGTSGSGEQFF
.	14	.	TRBV6-5	TRBJ2-5	TGTGCCAGCAGTTACAACCAGGGGGGAGAGACCCAGTACTTC	CASSYNQGGETQYF
.	13	.	TRBV19	TRBJ1-1	TGTGCCAGTAGTGCTACAGCAAACACTGAAGCTTTCTTT	CASSATANTEAFF
.	11	.	TRBV10-3	TRBJ1-2	TGTGCCACCCTACAGGGATTTGGCTACACCTTC	CATLQGFGYTF
.	13	.	TRBV7-2	TRBJ2-7	TGTGCCAGCAGCTTCGGAACAGGGAACGAGCAGTACTTC	CASSFGTGNEQYF
.	16	.	TRBV25-1	TRBJ2-1	TGTGCCAGCAGTGAACTATCTCCGAGCTCCTACAATGAGCAGTTCTTC	CASSELSPSSYNEQFF
TRBD2	17	.	TRBV9	TRBJ2-3	TGTGCCAGCAGCGTAGGGACTAGCGGGAGGCTCACAGATACGCAGTATTTT	CASSVGTSGRLTDTQYF
TRBD2	14	.	TRBV11-3	TRBJ2-5	TGTGCCAGCAGCTTATGGGACTACGAAGAGACCCAGTACTTC	CASSLWDYEETQYF
.	14	.	TRBV9	TRBJ2-7	TGTGCCAGCAGCCAGCGATGGGGGGACTCCGAGCAGTACTTC	CASSQRWGDSEQYF
TRBD1	16	.	TRBV19	TRBJ2-5	TGTGCCAGTAGTCTAAGGTTGGGACAGGGGATAGAGACCCAGTACTTC	CASSLRLGQGIETQYF
.	15	.	TRBV7-3	TRBJ2-1	TGTGCCAGCAGCCTACGGGGGGCCTCAAACAATGAGCAGTTCTTC	CASSLRGASNNEQFF
TRBD1	14	.	TRBV5-4	TRBJ1-2	TGTGCCAGCAGCATGACGGACAGGGCGGCTGGCTACACCTTC	CASSMTDRAAGYTF
.	13	.	TRBV27	TRBJ2-1	TGTGCCAGCAGTTTACAGGGGTACGGTGAGCAGTTCTTC	CASSLQGYGEQFF
.	12	.	TRBV18	TRBJ1-1	TGTGCCAGCTCGCCAGACCTCGGGGGAGCTTTCTTT	CASSPDLGGAFF
TRBD1	11	.	TRBV29-1	TRBJ1-2	TGCAGCGTAGGGACAGTCCATGGCTACACCTTC	CSVGTVHGYTF
TRBD2	16	.	TRBV19	TRBJ2-5	TGTGCCAGTAGTACCGGCGGGGGGGAGCTTTCGGGGACCCAGTACTTC	CASSTGGGELSGTQYF
.	14	.	TRBV21-1	TRBJ2-5	TGTGCCAGCAGCAAAGGGTTATGGAGGGAGACCCAGTACTTC	CASSKGLWRETQYF
TRBD2	12	few	TRBV28	TRBJ2-1	TGTGCCAGTAGCGGGAAATACAATGAGCAGTTCTTC	CASSGKYNEQFF
.	12	.	TRBV30	TRBJ1-2	TGTGCCTGGAGTATACATAACTATGGCTACACCTTC	CAWSIHNYGYTF
.	14	.	TRBV11-2	TRBJ1-1	TGTGCCAGCAGCTTAGTCGTCAGGAACACTGAAGCTTTCTTT	CASSLVVRNTEAFF
.	13	few	TRBV30	TRBJ1-2	TGTGCCTGGAGCCTTGCTGGGGGGGAAGGCTACACCTTC	CAWSLAGGEGYTF
TRBD1	14	.	TRBV4-2	TRBJ1-1	TGTGCCAGCAGCCAACAGGGGGTAGGCACTGAAGCTTTCTTT	CASSQQGVGTEAFF
TRBD1	15	.	TRBV5-1	TRBJ1-1	TGCGCCAGCAGCTCCGAGGACAGGGGGAGAACTGAAGCTTTCTTT	CASSSEDRGRTEAFF
TRBD2	15	.	TRBV7-2	TRBJ2-3	TGTGCCAGCAGCTTGACTAGCGGTAGCACAGATACGCAGTATTTT	CASSLTSGSTDTQYF
TRBD2	14	.	TRBV5-1	TRBJ2-3	TGCGCCAGTTCGATTAGCGGGGACACAGATACGCAGTATTTT	CASSISGDTDTQYF
TRBD1	17	.	TRBV5-8	TRBJ2-5	TGTGCCAGCAGCTTATACAGGGGGGAAGGTAATGGAGAGACCCAGTACTTC	CASSLYRGEGNGETQYF
.	15	.	TRBV5-6	TRBJ2-3	TGTGCCAGCAGCTTGGGTCAGATTTTCACAGATACGCAGTATTTT	CASSLGQIFTDTQYF
.	16	.	TRBV27	TRBJ1-5	TGTGCCAGCAGTCCCCAGGGTTATGGTTCGAATCAGCCCCAGCATTTT	CASSPQGYGSNQPQHF
.	12	few	TRBV5-1	TRBJ1-6	TGCGCCAGCAGCTTGACAGGCCTTCCAATCCACTTT	CASSLTGLPIHF
TRBD2	15	.	TRBV5-4	TRBJ2-7	TGTGCCAGCAGCTGGGAGCGGGAGCTGACTTACGAGCAGTACTTC	CASSWERELTYEQYF
.	18	.	TRBV10-1	TRBJ2-4	TGCGCCAGCAGTGAGTTCGGGACTCGCTCGGCGTTGCCTGGCATTCAGTACTTC	CASSEFGTRSALPGIQYF
TRBD1	18	.	TRBV9	TRBJ2-7	TGTGCCAGCAGCCATAGTCCCGGGACAGGAATTTCCCCCGTCGAGCAGTACTTC	CASSHSPGTGISPVEQYF
.	12	.	TRBV10-1	TRBJ1-1	TGCGCCAGCAGTCCCGTTCGGACTGAAGCTTTCTTT	CASSPVRTEAFF
.	17	.	TRBV5-1	TRBJ2-3	TGCGCCAGCAGTCTTTCGTTAGCGGTTCGAAACACAGATACGCAGTATTTT	CASSLSLAVRNTDTQYF
.	14	.	TRBV7-2	TRBJ1-6	TGTGCCAGCACGGGGAGCTCCTATAATTCACCCCTCCACTTT	CASTGSSYNSPLHF
.	12	few	TRBV19	TRBJ1-5	TGTGCCAGTAGTCAGAGCAATCAGCCCCAGCATTTT	CASSQSNQPQHF
.	14	.	TRBV28	TRBJ2-7	TGTGCCAGCACTTACCAGATACTATCCTACGAGCAGTACTTC	CASTYQILSYEQYF